These T cell receptor beta chains were read from a single sample in a study of CD8+CD57+ T cells in acquired aplastic anemia. MiXCR was run by TCRdb on the reads, yielding one entry per CDR3 protein. The data contain around 200,000 distinct CDR3 sequences, around 45% of them singletons. Source material: sorted CD4+, CD8+, or CD8+CD57+ T cells (not recorded which) from PBMCs. All receptors come from a human donor with aplastic anemia. Each CDR3 is given with its conserved first and last residue. D genes are given only for firm matches. Expanded clones get a size class; other rows say once, few or many, or leave the size out.

V: TRBV3-1
D: NA
size: NA
J: TRBJ2-5
DNA: TGTGCCAGCAGCCAAGTCGGACGTACAGAGACCCAGTACTTC
CDR3: CASSQVGRTETQYF

V: TRBV7-9
D: NA
size: NA
J: TRBJ1-4
DNA: TGTGCCAGCAGCTTACTACAGGGCTTGAATGAAAAACTGTTTTTT
CDR3: CASSLLQGLNEKLFF

V: TRBV27
D: TRBD2
size: NA
J: TRBJ2-7
DNA: TGTGCCAGCAGTTTAACCCAGACTAGCGGCTACGAGCAGTACTTC
CDR3: CASSLTQTSGYEQYF

V: TRBV14
D: TRBD1
size: NA
J: TRBJ1-6
DNA: TGTGCCAGCAGCCGTGGACAGGCCATATCACCCCTCCACTTT
CDR3: CASSRGQAISPLHF

V: TRBV4-2
D: NA
size: NA
J: TRBJ1-6
DNA: TGTGCCAGCAGCCAAAAGGACGTTCCAAGCTCCTATAATTCACCCCTCCACTTT
CDR3: CASSQKDVPSSYNSPLHF

V: TRBV15
D: NA
size: many
J: TRBJ1-6
DNA: TGTGCCACCAGCAGAGAGGGGTTTTCCCTCCACTTT
CDR3: CATSREGFSLHF

V: TRBV19
D: TRBD1
size: many
J: TRBJ2-7
DNA: TGTGCCAGTAGGCGGGGACAGGGGTCCTACGAGCAGTACTTC
CDR3: CASRRGQGSYEQYF

V: TRBV28
D: NA
size: NA
J: TRBJ1-1
DNA: TGTGCCAGCAGGCTTGGGGGCCCGGGCACTGAAGCTTTCTTT
CDR3: CASRLGGPGTEAFF

V: TRBV6-5
D: NA
size: NA
J: TRBJ2-7
DNA: TGTGCCAGCAGTTACAATACAGCCTACGAGCAGTACTTC
CDR3: CASSYNTAYEQYF

V: TRBV2
D: NA
size: many
J: TRBJ2-5
DNA: TGTGCCAGCAAATTTCAAGAGACCCAGTACTTC
CDR3: CASKFQETQYF

V: TRBV7-8
D: NA
size: many
J: TRBJ1-5
DNA: TGTGCCAGCAGCTTAGGAGTTCGGGAAGTAGAGCATTTT
CDR3: CASSLGVREVEHF

V: TRBV7-3
D: NA
size: once
J: TRBJ1-2
DNA: TGTGCCAGCAGCCGTAAGAAGGGGGACTCTGGCTACACCTTC
CDR3: CASSRKKGDSGYTF

V: TRBV7-3
D: NA
size: NA
J: TRBJ1-4
DNA: TGTGCCAGGGACTTTAGGCAACTGTTTTTT
CDR3: CARDFRQLFF

V: TRBV20-1
D: NA
size: once
J: TRBJ2-1
DNA: TGCAGTGCTAGAGGGGTTAGCAATGAGCAGTTCTTC
CDR3: CSARGVSNEQFF

V: TRBV5-5
D: NA
size: NA
J: TRBJ1-6
DNA: TGTGCCAGCAGCTTGAGGGGCGACAATACACCCCTCCACTTT
CDR3: CASSLRGDNTPLHF

V: TRBV15
D: NA
size: NA
J: TRBJ2-2
DNA: TGTGCCACCAGCTGGAGCGGGCGGAACACCGGGGAGCTGTTTTTT
CDR3: CATSWSGRNTGELFF

V: TRBV19
D: NA
size: many
J: TRBJ2-5
DNA: TGTGCCAGTAGTAGAGCTTGGGGGGGCCAAGGAGAGACCCAGTACTTC
CDR3: CASSRAWGGQGETQYF

V: TRBV20-1
D: TRBD1
size: NA
J: TRBJ1-6
DNA: TGCAGTGCGGCCCGGGACAGAAATTCACCACTCCACTTT
CDR3: CSAARDRNSPLHF

V: TRBV25-1
D: NA
size: NA
J: TRBJ2-3
DNA: TGTGCCAGCAGTGATCAGCAAGAGGCCACAGATACGCAGTATTTT
CDR3: CASSDQQEATDTQYF

V: TRBV25-1
D: TRBD2
size: NA
J: TRBJ2-3
DNA: TGTGCTAGAGATCCCCCCGTTAGCGGGACGCGGGGCACAGATACGCAGTATTTT
CDR3: CARDPPVSGTRGTDTQYF

V: TRBV4-1
D: NA
size: NA
J: TRBJ2-7
DNA: TGCGCCAGCAGCCAAACGACAGGGAGGCCGTACGAGCAGTACTTC
CDR3: CASSQTTGRPYEQYF

V: TRBV6-4
D: TRBD2
size: NA
J: TRBJ2-3
DNA: TGTGCCAGCAGTGAGGGACTAGCCACAGATACGCAGTATTTT
CDR3: CASSEGLATDTQYF

V: TRBV5-4
D: NA
size: many
J: TRBJ2-2
DNA: TGTGCCAGCAGCTTCGGGGCGGTGGGAGCCGGGGAGCTGTTTTTT
CDR3: CASSFGAVGAGELFF

V: TRBV20-1
D: NA
size: NA
J: TRBJ2-2
DNA: TGCAGTGCTAGAGACTCAGGGGTGGTCGGGGAGCTGTTTTTT
CDR3: CSARDSGVVGELFF

V: TRBV10-1
D: TRBD2
size: NA
J: TRBJ2-1
DNA: TGCGCCACCTCGACTAGCGGGATTGAGCAGTTCTTC
CDR3: CATSTSGIEQFF

V: TRBV19
D: NA
size: NA
J: TRBJ1-2
DNA: TGTGCCAGTAGTAAGTGGCAGGGCTACACCTTC
CDR3: CASSKWQGYTF

V: TRBV24-1
D: NA
size: many
J: TRBJ1-2
DNA: TGTGCCACCAGTGACCCGGGGGACTCAAACTATGGCTACACCTTC
CDR3: CATSDPGDSNYGYTF

V: TRBV7-2
D: NA
size: few
J: TRBJ1-5
DNA: TGTGCCAGCAGTCCCCACAGGTCAGGGCAGCCCCAGCATTTT
CDR3: CASSPHRSGQPQHF

V: TRBV25-1
D: NA
size: many
J: TRBJ2-4
DNA: TGTGCCAGCAGTGAATCCTCGGACGGAATAGCCAAAAACATTCAGTACTTC
CDR3: CASSESSDGIAKNIQYF

V: TRBV5-5
D: NA
size: many
J: TRBJ1-1
DNA: TGTGCCAGCAGCTTGTTCGTAAGGACTGAAGCTTTCTTT
CDR3: CASSLFVRTEAFF

V: TRBV7-8
D: NA
size: many
J: TRBJ2-7
DNA: TGTGCCAGCAGCTTAGCGGGGGGCTACGAGCAGTACTTC
CDR3: CASSLAGGYEQYF

V: TRBV15
D: NA
size: NA
J: TRBJ1-2
DNA: TGTGCCACCAGCAGAGATACCCCGGGGATCTATGGCTACACCTTC
CDR3: CATSRDTPGIYGYTF

V: TRBV5-1
D: NA
size: many
J: TRBJ2-3
DNA: TGCGCCAGCAGCTTGGTTGGGACGACCGGGGCAGATACGCAGTATTTT
CDR3: CASSLVGTTGADTQYF

V: TRBV3-1
D: NA
size: NA
J: TRBJ1-4
DNA: TGTGCCAGCAGCCGGGCCGACCGGGGAACTAATGAAAAACTGTTTTTT
CDR3: CASSRADRGTNEKLFF

V: TRBV7-2
D: NA
size: NA
J: TRBJ2-5
DNA: TGTGCCAGCAGCCGTTCGAGTCAAGAGACCCAGTACTTC
CDR3: CASSRSSQETQYF

V: TRBV2
D: NA
size: NA
J: TRBJ2-3
DNA: TGTGCCAGCAGCCCCGAACAGACAGATACGCAGTATTTT
CDR3: CASSPEQTDTQYF

V: TRBV4-1
D: NA
size: many
J: TRBJ2-3
DNA: TGCGCCAGCAGCCAAGACCCCCCGGGACACATCACAGATACGCAGTATTTT
CDR3: CASSQDPPGHITDTQYF

V: TRBV20-1
D: NA
size: once
J: TRBJ2-1
DNA: TGCAGTGCTCCAGACCAGCGGAATGAGCAGTTCTTC
CDR3: CSAPDQRNEQFF

V: TRBV24-1
D: NA
size: NA
J: TRBJ1-1
DNA: TGTGCCTCCCTTGGCAGATTGAACACTGAAGCTTTCTTT
CDR3: CASLGRLNTEAFF

V: TRBV10-3
D: TRBD1
size: NA
J: TRBJ1-2
DNA: TGTGCCATCAGGGGGACAGTTCTCGACTACACCTTC
CDR3: CAIRGTVLDYTF

V: TRBV6-1
D: NA
size: few
J: TRBJ2-5
DNA: TGTGCCAGCGAAGGGGGGGCCCAAGAGACCCAGTACTTC
CDR3: CASEGGAQETQYF

V: TRBV19
D: TRBD2
size: many
J: TRBJ2-2
DNA: TGTGCCAGTAGTAAAGGACTAGCAGCTCCGGAATCGGTGTTTTTT
CDR3: CASSKGLAAPESVFF